This T cell receptor beta chain was obtained from a study of control samples from healthy donors and cancer patients. Profiled with immunoSEQ multiplex PCR; TCRdb holds only in-frame clones, not every one. The repertoire holds approximately 97,000 clones, about nine tenths seen once, with around 3% in the top ten. Germline V gene data show CDR1 as GTSNPN and CDR2 as SVGIG (reference sequence). V lost 0 bases to trimming and J lost 9 bases; unmatched junction nucleotides: 5. This CDR3 contains 15 residues. The rearrangement joins TRBV30 to TRBJ1-6; TRBD1 agrees at 10 bases. This clonotype was obtained from a human donor in good health. The donor label of this sample is uncertain. Sequencing was performed on blood. The CDR3 region has the DNA TGTGCCTGGAGTGTCGACAGGGGGCTCGTTTCACCCCTCCACTTT. It specifies CAWSVDRGLVSPLHF.